This TCR beta chain was recorded in a study of tumor-infiltrating lymphocytes in oesophageal squamous cell carcinoma. This clonotype was picked up many times. Looked up from germline, CDR1 is SGHTS and CDR2 is YDEGEE. The V and J ends lost 2 bases and 2 bases, in that order; junction bases with no gene match: 8. The CDR3 covers 17 residues. TCRdb reprocessed the PCR reads with MiXCR, giving one entry per CDR3 protein. The sample includes 15,000 to 20,000 distinct CDR3 sequences, roughly 47% seen only once; the top ten take 25% to 35%. The V gene is TRBV5-8, the J gene TRBJ2-3, with 10 positions matching TRBD2. Specimen: esophageal tumor tissue. This TCR came from a male donor with esophageal squamous cell carcinoma. The CDR3 sequence is CASSFISGGDNTDTQYF. DNA for the CDR3: TGTGCCAGCAGCTTCATCAGCGGGGGGGACAACACAGATACGCAGTATTTT.